In this sample, the clone carrying this T cell receptor beta chain turned up many times. MiXCR, run by TCRdb on the 5' RACE reads, gives a single entry per CDR3 protein. This sample carries some 40,000 distinct CDR3 sequences, 12% of them seen once, and the ten largest clones take 16%. Trimming cost V 3 bases and J 10 bases; bases outside gene matches: 29. The CDR3 consists of 22 residues. In germline, CDR1 is MNHEY, CDR2 SVGEGT. The sample is drawn from a study of early T cells in non-severe SARS-CoV-2 infection. The source is an adult who was a healthcare worker with PCR-confirmed SARS-CoV-2 infection or an uninfected control (not recorded which). This chain links TRBV6-2 or TRBV6-3 with TRBJ2-1; TRBD2 matches at 11 bases. The source material was whole blood. The CDR3 loop is CASSYNPEGLAAPAVITREQFF. DNA for the CDR3: TGTGCCAGCAGTTATAACCCGGAGGGACTAGCGGCCCCCGCGGTAATAACGCGGGAGCAGTTCTTC.